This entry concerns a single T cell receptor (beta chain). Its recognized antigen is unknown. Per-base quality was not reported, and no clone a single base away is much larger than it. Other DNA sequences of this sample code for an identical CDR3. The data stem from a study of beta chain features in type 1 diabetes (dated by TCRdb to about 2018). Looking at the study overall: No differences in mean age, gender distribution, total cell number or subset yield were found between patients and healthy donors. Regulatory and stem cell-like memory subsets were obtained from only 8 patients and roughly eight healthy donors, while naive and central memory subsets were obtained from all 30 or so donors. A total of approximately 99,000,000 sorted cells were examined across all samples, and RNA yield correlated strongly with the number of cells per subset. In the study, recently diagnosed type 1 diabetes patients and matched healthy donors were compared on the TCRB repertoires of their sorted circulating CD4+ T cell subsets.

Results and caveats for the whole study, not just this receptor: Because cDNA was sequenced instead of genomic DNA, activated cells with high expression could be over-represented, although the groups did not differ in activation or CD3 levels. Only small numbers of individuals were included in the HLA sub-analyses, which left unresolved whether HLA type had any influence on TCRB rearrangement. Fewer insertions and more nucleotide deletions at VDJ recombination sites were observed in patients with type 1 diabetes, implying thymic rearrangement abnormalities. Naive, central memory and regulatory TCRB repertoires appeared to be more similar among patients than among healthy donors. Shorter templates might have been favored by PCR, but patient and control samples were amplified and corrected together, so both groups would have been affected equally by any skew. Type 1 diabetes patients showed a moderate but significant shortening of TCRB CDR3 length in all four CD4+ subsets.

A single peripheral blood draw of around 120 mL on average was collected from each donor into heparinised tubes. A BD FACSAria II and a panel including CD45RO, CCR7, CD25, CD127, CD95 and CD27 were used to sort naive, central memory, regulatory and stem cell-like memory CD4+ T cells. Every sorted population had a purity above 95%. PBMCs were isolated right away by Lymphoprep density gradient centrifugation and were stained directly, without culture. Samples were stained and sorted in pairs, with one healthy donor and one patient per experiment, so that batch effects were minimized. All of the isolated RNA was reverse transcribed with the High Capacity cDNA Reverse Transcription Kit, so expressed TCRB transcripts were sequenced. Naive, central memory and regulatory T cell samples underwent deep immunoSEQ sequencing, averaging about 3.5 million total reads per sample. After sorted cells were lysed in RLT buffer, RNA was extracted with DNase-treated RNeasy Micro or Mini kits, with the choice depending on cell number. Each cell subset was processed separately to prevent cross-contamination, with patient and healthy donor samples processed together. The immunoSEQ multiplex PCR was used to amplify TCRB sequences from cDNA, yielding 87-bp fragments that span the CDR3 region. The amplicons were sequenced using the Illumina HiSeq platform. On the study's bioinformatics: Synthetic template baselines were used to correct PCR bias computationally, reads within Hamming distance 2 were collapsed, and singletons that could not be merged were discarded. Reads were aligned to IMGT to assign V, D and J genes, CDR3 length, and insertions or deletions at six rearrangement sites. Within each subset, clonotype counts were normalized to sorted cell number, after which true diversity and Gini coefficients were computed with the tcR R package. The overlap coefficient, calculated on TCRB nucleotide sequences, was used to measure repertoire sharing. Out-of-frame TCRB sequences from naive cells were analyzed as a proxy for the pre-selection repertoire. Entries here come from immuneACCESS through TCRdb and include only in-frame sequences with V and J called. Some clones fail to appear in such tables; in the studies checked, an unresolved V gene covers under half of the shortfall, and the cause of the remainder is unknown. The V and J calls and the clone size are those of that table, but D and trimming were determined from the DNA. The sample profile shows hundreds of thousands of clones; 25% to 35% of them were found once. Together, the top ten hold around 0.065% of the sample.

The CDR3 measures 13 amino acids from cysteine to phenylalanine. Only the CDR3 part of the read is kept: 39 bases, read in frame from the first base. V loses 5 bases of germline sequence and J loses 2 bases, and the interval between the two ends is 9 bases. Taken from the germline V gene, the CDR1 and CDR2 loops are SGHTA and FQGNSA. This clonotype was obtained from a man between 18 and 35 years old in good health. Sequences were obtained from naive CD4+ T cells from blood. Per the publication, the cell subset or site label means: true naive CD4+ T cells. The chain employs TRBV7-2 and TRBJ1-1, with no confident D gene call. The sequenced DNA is TGTGCCAGCAGCCTTAGCGGCAACACTGAAGCTTTCTTT. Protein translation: CASSLSGNTEAFF.